This T cell receptor beta chain was sequenced during a study of cytomegalovirus exposure and HLA in healthy donors. Findings and limits, study-wide: Some V segments could not be told apart, so they were left out, TRBV6-2 and TRBV6-3 among them. CMV antigen specificity was confirmed in vitro for a few CMV-associated chains. Information on immune exposure was restricted to one variable (CMV serostatus).

This clone was seen only once. Its antigen is not identified. CDR1 and CDR2 (germline): KGHSH, LQKENI. V was cut by 4 bases and J by 3 bases, with 15 bases left in between. The CDR3 is made up of 15 amino acids. PCR involved 60 Vbeta and 13 Jbeta primers. Repertoires were generated with immunoSEQ multiplex PCR, while TCRdb's copy carries only in-frame clones and drops some. The table lists roughly 120,000 clones, under 80% of them singletons. The clonotype was recovered from a man aged 55 to 70 in good health and CMV-seropositive. The chain carries TRBV18 and TRBJ1-1; the D gene is possibly TRBD1 (5 bases). Material for sequencing was PBMCs. CDR3 nucleotide sequence: TGTGCCAGCTCACAGGGGATTCTGGTGCACACTGAAGCTTTCTTT. Its protein product is CASSQGILVHTEAFF.